This TCR beta chain appears in the sequencing data of a study of cytotoxic CD8 clonotypes in ibrutinib-treated CLL. Study summary: For this cohort, patients were some 12 relapsed/refractory and some 15 treatment-naive, while approximately 17 were IGHV unmutated.

The table came from immunoSEQ multiplex PCR; TCRdb's copy has only in-frame clones and leaves some out. Of about 160,000 clones in the sample, roughly 86% were seen once. The CDR3 extends over 17 amino acids. CDR1 SEHNR and CDR2 FQNEAQ come from the germline V gene (reference sequence). V was trimmed by 5 bases and J by 0 bases, leaving 19 bases between them. On this clone itself: The antigen is unknown.

General study results and limits: Clonality rose at ibrutinib response and fell back toward baseline at progression.

The sequencing here drew on PBMCs, taken after 12 months of ibrutinib treatment. This clonotype was obtained from a human donor with chronic lymphocytic leukemia. This sequence joins TRBV7-9 and TRBJ1-1; perhaps TRBD1 as D (5 bases). In DNA, the CDR3 is TGTGCCAGCAGCCCACCTCCCGTGGGGCCCCTGAACACTGAAGCTTTCTTT. Encoded protein: CASSPPPVGPLNTEAFF.